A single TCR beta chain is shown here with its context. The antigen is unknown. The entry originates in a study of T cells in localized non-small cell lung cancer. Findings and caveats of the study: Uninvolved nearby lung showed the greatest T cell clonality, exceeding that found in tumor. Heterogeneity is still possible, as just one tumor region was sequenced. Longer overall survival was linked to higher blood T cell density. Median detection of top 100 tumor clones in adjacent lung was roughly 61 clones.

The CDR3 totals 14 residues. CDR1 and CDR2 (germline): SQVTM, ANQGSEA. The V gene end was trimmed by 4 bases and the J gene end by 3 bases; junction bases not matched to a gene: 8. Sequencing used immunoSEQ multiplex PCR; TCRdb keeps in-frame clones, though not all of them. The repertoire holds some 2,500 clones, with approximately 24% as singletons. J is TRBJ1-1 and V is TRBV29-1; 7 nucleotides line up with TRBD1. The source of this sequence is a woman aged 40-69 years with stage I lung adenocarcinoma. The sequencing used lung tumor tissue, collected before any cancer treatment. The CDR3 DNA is TGCAGCGTTGGCAGGGGGAGTCCGGACACTGAAGCTTTCTTT. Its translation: CSVGRGSPDTEAFF. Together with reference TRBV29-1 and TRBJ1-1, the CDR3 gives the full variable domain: SAVISQKPSRDICQRGTSLTIQCQVDSQVTMMFWYRQQPGQSLTLIATANQGSEATYESGFVIDKFPISRPNLTFSTLTVSNMSPEDSSIYLCSVGRGSPDTEAFFGQGTRLTVV.